This T cell receptor (beta chain) was sequenced for a study of human T cells and chemical hapten exposure. The time point here: pre-sensitization, week 0. As to treatment: therapeutic diphenylcyclopropenone sensitization with weekly scalp DPC. Venepuncture was done earlier than the placement of each patch test. Study outcomes and limitations: Among TCRs, those above 1 in 1000 frequency were unaffected by DPC sensitization. Alopecia in the donors means their immune response may deviate from healthy people's. Versus controls, expanded TCRs had significantly more large CDR3 similarity clusters.

This clonotype turned up a few times. Its target is not known. One end of the junction fails to match germline, which may point to a read error. TCRdb re-derived calls from the RACE reads in MiXCR, one entry per CDR3 protein. Among fewer than 140,000 distinct CDR3 sequences, less than 15% were seen once, and the ten largest hold 1.6%. The germline V gene has CDR1 MDHEN and CDR2 SYDVKM. The CDR3 sequence is 15 residues long. The sample in question was whole blood, obtained in connection with sensitization to the hapten diphenylcyclopropenone (DPC). The rearrangement uses TRBV28 and TRBJ1-3, with TRBD1 matching over 8 bases. The TCR sequence derives from a woman in her forties or fifties with alopecia areata. Some clones in this sample may be carry-over from other donors' samples. The CDR3 is CASTLGQGPGNTIYF. In DNA form, the CDR3 reads TGTGCCAGCACTTTAGGACAGGGTCCTGGAAACACCATATATTTT.